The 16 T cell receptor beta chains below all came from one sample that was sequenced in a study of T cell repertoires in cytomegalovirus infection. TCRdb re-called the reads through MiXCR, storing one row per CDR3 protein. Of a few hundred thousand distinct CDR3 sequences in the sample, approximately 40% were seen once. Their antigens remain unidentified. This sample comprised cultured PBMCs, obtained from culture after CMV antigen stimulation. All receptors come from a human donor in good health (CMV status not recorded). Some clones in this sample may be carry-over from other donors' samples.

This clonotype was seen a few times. CDR3 DNA sequence: TGCAGTCACGAGCGGGAGTTAAATACGCAGTATTTT. Translating gives CSHERELNTQYF. This rearrangement joins TRBV20-1 to TRBJ2-3; 8 bases line up with TRBD2. V lost 8 bases and J lost 7; bases outside the gene matches: 8. This CDR3 spans 12 amino acids. The V gene's germline CDR1 is DFQATT and CDR2 SNEGSKA (reference sequence).

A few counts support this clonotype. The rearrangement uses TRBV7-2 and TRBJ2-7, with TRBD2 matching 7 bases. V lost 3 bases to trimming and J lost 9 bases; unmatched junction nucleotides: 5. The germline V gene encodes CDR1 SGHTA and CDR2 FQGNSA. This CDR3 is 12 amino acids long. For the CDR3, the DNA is TGTGCCAGCAGCTTGGGTCCGGGGGGGCAGTACTTC. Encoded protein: CASSLGPGGQYF.

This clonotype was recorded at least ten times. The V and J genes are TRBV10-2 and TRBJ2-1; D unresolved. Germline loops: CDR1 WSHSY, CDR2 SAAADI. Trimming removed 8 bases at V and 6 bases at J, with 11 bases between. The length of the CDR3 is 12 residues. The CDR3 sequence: CASLQVGNEQFF. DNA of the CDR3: TGCGCCAGCCTGCAGGTAGGCAATGAGCAGTTCTTC.

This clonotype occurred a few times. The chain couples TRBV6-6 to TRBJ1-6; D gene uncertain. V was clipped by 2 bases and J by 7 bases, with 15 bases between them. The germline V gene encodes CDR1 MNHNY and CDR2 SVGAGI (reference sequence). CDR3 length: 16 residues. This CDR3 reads CASSYVETGGNSPLHF. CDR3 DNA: TGTGCCAGCAGTTACGTTGAGACGGGAGGGAATTCACCCCTCCACTTT.

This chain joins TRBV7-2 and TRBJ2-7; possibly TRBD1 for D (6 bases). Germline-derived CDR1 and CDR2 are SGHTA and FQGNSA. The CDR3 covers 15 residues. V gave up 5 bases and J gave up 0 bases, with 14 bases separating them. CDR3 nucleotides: TGTGCCAGCAGCCAGGACAGAACGAGCTCCTACGAGCAGTACTTC. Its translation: CASSQDRTSSYEQYF.

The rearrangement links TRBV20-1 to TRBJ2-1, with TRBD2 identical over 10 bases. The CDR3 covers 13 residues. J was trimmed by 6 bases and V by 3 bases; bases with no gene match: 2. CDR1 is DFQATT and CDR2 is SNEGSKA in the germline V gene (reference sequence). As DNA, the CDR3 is TGCAGTGCTAGGGGACTAGCGCTCAATGAGCAGTTCTTC. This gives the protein CSARGLALNEQFF.

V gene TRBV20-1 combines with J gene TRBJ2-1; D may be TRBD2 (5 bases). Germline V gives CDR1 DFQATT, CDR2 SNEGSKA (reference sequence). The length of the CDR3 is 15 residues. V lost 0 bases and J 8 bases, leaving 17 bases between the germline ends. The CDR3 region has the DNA TGCAGTGCTAGAGATCCCGGGCTAGCCATCGATGAGCAGTTCTTC. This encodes CSARDPGLAIDEQFF.

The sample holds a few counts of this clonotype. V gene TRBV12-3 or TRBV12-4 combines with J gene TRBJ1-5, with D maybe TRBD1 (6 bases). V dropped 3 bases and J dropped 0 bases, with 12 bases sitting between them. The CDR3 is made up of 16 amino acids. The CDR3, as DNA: TGTGCCAGCAGTTTGGACAGCCGGTATAGCAATCAGCCCCAGCATTTT. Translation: CASSLDSRYSNQPQHF.

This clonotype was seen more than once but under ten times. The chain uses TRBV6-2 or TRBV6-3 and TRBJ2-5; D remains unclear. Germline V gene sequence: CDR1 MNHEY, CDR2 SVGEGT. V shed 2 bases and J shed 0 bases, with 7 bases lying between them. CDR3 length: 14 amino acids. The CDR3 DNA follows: TGTGCCAGCAGTTACCTTCTGGACCAAGAGACCCAGTACTTC. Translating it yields CASSYLLDQETQYF.

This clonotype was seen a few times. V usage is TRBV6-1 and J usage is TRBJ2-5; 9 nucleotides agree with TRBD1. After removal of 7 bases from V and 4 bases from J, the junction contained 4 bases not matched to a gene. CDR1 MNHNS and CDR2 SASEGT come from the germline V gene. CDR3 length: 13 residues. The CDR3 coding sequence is TGTGCCAGCACAGGACAGGGGAGAGAGACCCAGTACTTC. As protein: CASTGQGRETQYF.

The CDR3 DNA follows: TGTGCCAGCAGGTCGGCAGCAAACGGGGAGCTGTTTTTT. As protein: CASRSAANGELFF. J is TRBJ2-2 and V is TRBV7-4; the D is unclear. Germline loops: CDR1 SGHVT, CDR2 SQSDAQ. Trimming took off 6 bases at V and 7 bases at J, with 12 bases between the two ends. The CDR3 length is 13 residues.

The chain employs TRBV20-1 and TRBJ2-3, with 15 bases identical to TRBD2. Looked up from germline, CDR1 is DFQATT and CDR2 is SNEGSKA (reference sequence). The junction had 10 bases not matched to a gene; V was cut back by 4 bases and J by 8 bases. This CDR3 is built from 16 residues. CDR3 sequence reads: CSAIGTSGRKGGTQYF. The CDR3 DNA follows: TGCAGTGCTATCGGGACTAGCGGGAGGAAAGGGGGTACGCAGTATTTT.

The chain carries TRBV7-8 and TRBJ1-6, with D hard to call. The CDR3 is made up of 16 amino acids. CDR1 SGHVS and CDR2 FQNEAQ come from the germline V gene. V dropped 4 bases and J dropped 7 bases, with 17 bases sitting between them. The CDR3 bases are TGTGCCAGCAGCTCCTCGGGGTGGGTCCGGAATTCACCCCTCCACTTT. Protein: CASSSSGWVRNSPLHF.

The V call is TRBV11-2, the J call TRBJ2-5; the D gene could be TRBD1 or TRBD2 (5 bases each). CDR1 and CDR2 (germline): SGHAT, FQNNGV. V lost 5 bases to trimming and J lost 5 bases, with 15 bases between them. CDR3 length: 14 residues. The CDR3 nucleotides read TGTGCCAGCAGCCCCGGGGCGAGTTGGGAGACCCAGTACTTC. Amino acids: CASSPGASWETQYF. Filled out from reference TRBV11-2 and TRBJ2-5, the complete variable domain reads EAGVAQSPRYKIIEKRQSVAFWCNPISGHATLYWYQQILGQGPKLLIQFQNNGVVDDSQLPKDRFSAERLKGVDSTLKIQPAKLEDSAVYLCASSPGASWETQYFGPGTRLLVL.

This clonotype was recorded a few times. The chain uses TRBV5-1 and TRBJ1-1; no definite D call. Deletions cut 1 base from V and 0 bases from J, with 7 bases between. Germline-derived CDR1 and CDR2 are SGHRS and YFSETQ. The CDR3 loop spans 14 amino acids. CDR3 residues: CASSLWQVNTEAFF. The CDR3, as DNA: TGCGCCAGCAGCTTGTGGCAGGTGAACACTGAAGCTTTCTTT.

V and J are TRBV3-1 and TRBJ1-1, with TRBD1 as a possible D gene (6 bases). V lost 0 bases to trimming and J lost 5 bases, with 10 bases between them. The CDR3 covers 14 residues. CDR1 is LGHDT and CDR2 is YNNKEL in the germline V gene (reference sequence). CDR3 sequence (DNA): TGTGCCAGCAGCCAAGAAGGGGGTAAAACTGAAGCTTTCTTT. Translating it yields CASSQEGGKTEAFF.